The 8 T cell receptor beta chains given below trace back to one sample, sequenced in a study of blood T cell repertoires in COVID-19. Assay used: immunoSEQ multiplex PCR; TCRdb lists only in-frame clones, some missing. The sample has fewer than 150,000 clones, about 90% seen once. Sequencing used peripheral blood. The receptors come from a man aged 50 to 59 with active or convalescent COVID-19.

The chain joins TRBV6-5 to TRBJ2-7; D perhaps matches TRBD2 (6 bases). V was shortened by 4 bases and J by 0 bases, with 10 bases between the two germline ends. The CDR3 loop spans 14 amino acids. Germline CDR1 is MNHEY and CDR2 is SVGAGI. CDR3 loop: CASSSGTPSYEQYF. Written as DNA, the CDR3 is TGTGCCAGCAGTTCCGGGACTCCCTCCTACGAGCAGTACTTC.

A single count supports this clone. J is TRBJ2-2 and V is TRBV3-1 (or the pseudogene TRBV3-2); 9 nucleotides agree with TRBD2. The length of the CDR3 is 15 residues. In germline, CDR1 is LGHDT, CDR2 YNNKEL (reference sequence). After removal of 4 bases from V and 5 bases from J, the junction contained 5 bases not matched to a gene. CDR3 in amino acids: CASSPGLARTGELFF. In DNA, the CDR3 is TGTGCCAGCAGCCCGGGACTAGCTCGGACCGGGGAGCTGTTTTTT.

This chain uses TRBV5-1 with TRBJ1-2; maybe TRBD1 (5 bases). The CDR3 consists of 13 residues. Trimming shortened V by 4 bases and J by 2 bases, and 9 bases separated the two germline ends. CDR1 and CDR2 from the germline V gene are SGHRS and YFSETQ. CDR3 bases: TGCGCCAGCAGCGCGACAGAGAACTATGGCTACACCTTC. It is translated as CASSATENYGYTF.

This sequence joins TRBV18 and TRBJ1-6; 9 nucleotides agree with TRBD1. The CDR3 is 15 residues long. Germline V gene sequence: CDR1 KGHSH, CDR2 LQKENI. V was clipped by 3 bases and J by 8 bases; unmatched bases: 5. The CDR3, as DNA: TGTGCCAGCTCACCTCCGACAGGGGGTGATTCACCCCTCCACTTT. Residues: CASSPPTGGDSPLHF.

This clone was observed a few times. The chain uses TRBV4-1 and TRBJ1-1; TRBD1 might be the D (5 bases). The CDR3 is 15 residues long. Trimming shortened V by 0 bases and J by 3 bases, and 11 bases separated the two germline ends. Per the germline V gene, CDR1 is MGHRA and CDR2 is YSYEKL. This CDR3 reads CASSQDWRGDTEAFF. The DNA of the CDR3 is TGCGCCAGCAGCCAAGACTGGAGGGGCGACACTGAAGCTTTCTTT.

This chain connects TRBV9 to TRBJ2-7, with D perhaps TRBD2 (6 bases). The CDR3 sequence is 14 residues long. The germline V gene encodes CDR1 SGDLS and CDR2 YYNGEE. V dropped 2 bases and J dropped 3 bases, with 12 bases sitting between them. CDR3 in DNA: TGTGCCAGCAGCGTGACCGTCGGGAGCTACGAGCAGTACTTC. Translating gives CASSVTVGSYEQYF.

The chain employs TRBV29-1 and TRBJ1-1; D is ambiguous. Germline V CDR1 and CDR2: SQVTM, ANQGSEA. The CDR3 is 11 amino acids. V lost 7 bases and J lost 3, with 9 bases in between. CDR3 bases: TGCAGCGCCTGCCGGGACACTGAAGCTTTCTTT. Protein product: CSACRDTEAFF.

V is TRBV28 and J is TRBJ2-3, with TRBD1 identical over 8 bases. This CDR3 has 16 residues. CDR1 and CDR2 from the germline V gene are MDHEN and SYDVKM. With 7 bases clipped from V and 0 bases from J, the junction kept 9 bases outside the gene matches. The CDR3 spells CASTGQGHFSTDTQYF. As DNA, the CDR3 is TGTGCCAGCACAGGACAGGGACACTTTAGCACAGATACGCAGTATTTT.